Described below is a single TCR beta chain sequence and its context. Its antigen is still unknown. This specimen belongs to a study of OX40 agonist ivuxolimab in advanced cancers. Patients with a history of autoimmune disease or on systemic immunosuppression were excluded. Assay: immunoSEQ multiplex PCR; the TCRdb copy retains only in-frame clones and omits some. The table has about 46,000 clones, 80% to 90% seen once. General study results and limits: Expanded peripheral T cell antigen specificity was not determined.

The CDR3 is made up of 17 amino acids. The germline gives CDR1 SGHVS, CDR2 FNYEAQ. V lost 4 bases and J lost 7; bases outside the gene matches: 12. Material: CD4+ or CD8+ T cells sorted from blood, obtained in a trial of the OX40 agonist ivuxolimab. The receptor's source is an adult with an advanced solid tumor such as melanoma, head and neck, liver or kidney cancer. The chain combines TRBV7-6 with TRBJ2-1; TRBD2 aligns across 11 bases. The CDR3 spells CASSSGTSGLPSNEQFF. DNA of the CDR3: TGTGCCAGCAGCTCAGGGACTAGCGGCCTTCCTAGTAATGAGCAGTTCTTC.